Listed here is a single T cell receptor (beta chain). Its target is not known. The data stem from a study of cytotoxic CD8 clonotypes in ibrutinib-treated CLL. For the study at large: Enrolment comprised around 11 relapsed/refractory and more than 14 treatment-naive patients; fewer than 18 were IGHV unmutated. Partial responses totalled approximately 24 and complete responses 2; after median around 72 months, about 15 remained remitted and roughly twelve progressed. Study observations and caveats: Baseline-level clonality went beyond age-matched healthy donors and moved in step with circulating CD8+ T-cell counts.

Here immunoSEQ multiplex PCR was the method, and the copy in TCRdb shows in-frame clones only, minus some. The sample consists of tens of thousands of clones, approximately 53% of them appearing once. Cryopreserved PBMCs yielded approximately 2.2 micrograms of genomic DNA for TCR beta libraries. Germline CDR1 MNHNS, CDR2 SASEGT. This CDR3 has 14 amino acids. The V end was cut by 2 bases, the J end by 8 bases, with 12 bases between. This sample comprised PBMCs, obtained after 12 months of ibrutinib treatment. The clonotype comes from a human donor with chronic lymphocytic leukemia. The chain employs TRBV6-1 and TRBJ1-4; D may be TRBD1 (5 bases). The CDR3 region has the DNA TGTGCCAGCAGTGAATGGGGGTATGAGGAAAAACTGTTTTTT. Its translation: CASSEWGYEEKLFF.